This TCR beta chain was documented in a study of T cells in Graves' hyperthyroidism and ophthalmopathy. Based on clinical symptoms, serum thyroxine and TRAb, thyroid ultrasound and orbital computed tomography, diagnoses were reached. Many counts were recorded for this clonotype. The investigators amplified TCR beta CDR3 regions from RNA transcripts. Carried out on the TCR CDR3, a first-round RT-PCR used the HTBI primer set. TCRdb reprocessed the multiplex PCR reads via MiXCR and lists one record per CDR3 protein. The data contain roughly 400,000 distinct CDR3 sequences, roughly 13% of them singletons. The sequence came from a middle-aged man with Graves' ophthalmopathy. The source material was blood.

CDR3 residues: CASRGQGFVNTEAFF. The CDR3 nucleotides read TGTGCCAGCAGGGGACAGGGGTTTGTCAACACTGAAGCTTTCTTT. The V call is TRBV2, the J call TRBJ1-1; 10 bases are a match to TRBD1. Germline values: CDR1 SNHLY, CDR2 FYNNEI. The CDR3 has 15 residues. Trimming removed 6 bases from V and 2 bases from J; junction bases left unmatched: 6.